The T cell receptor beta chain described here comes from a study of shared clonotypes between healthy human individuals. CDR3 length: 15 amino acids. Germline lookup yields CDR1 SGHDN and CDR2 FVKESK. Trimming stripped 5 bases from V and 6 bases from J, with 18 bases between. Sequencing was performed with immunoSEQ multiplex PCR; in TCRdb, only in-frame clones are kept and a portion is missing. The data contain millions of clones, more than 90% of them singletons. The receptor was derived from a man younger than 35 in good health. The sequencing input was naive CD4+ T cells sorted from blood. Sample subset: CD45RA+ positively selected. This chain links TRBV14 with TRBJ2-3, with D possibly being TRBD2 (5 bases). The CDR3 reads CASSADGKKSDTQYF. CDR3 DNA sequence: TGTGCCAGCAGCGCCGACGGGAAGAAGTCCGATACGCAGTATTTT.